Listed here are 22 T cell receptor beta chains from one sample, sequenced in a study of blood T cell repertoires in COVID-19 (dated by TCRdb to about 2020). The library relied on the immunoSEQ multiplex PCR assay. In TCRdb, the immuneACCESS table is reduced to in-frame sequences with V and J assigned. These tables do not hold every clone; where another copy was compared, an unresolved V gene accounts for under half, and the others remain unexplained. The sample contains some 200,000 clones, approximately 80% of them found a single time. The top ten clonotypes cover roughly 13% of the sample. The sequencing input was peripheral blood. The source of these receptors is a human donor in a cohort sampled during active COVID-19.

The rearrangement links TRBV19 to TRBJ2-2, with TRBD2 identical over 8 bases. CDR3 size: 14 residues. V was clipped by 9 bases and J by 3 bases; unmatched bases: 6. Germline CDR1 is LNHDA and CDR2 is SQIVND (reference sequence). The CDR3 nucleotides read TGTGCCAGCGAGACGGGGGGGGACACCGGGGAGCTGTTTTTT. It is translated as CASETGGDTGELFF.

About this clone itself: The same CDR3 arises from other DNA sequences in this sample as well. This chain joins TRBV28 and TRBJ1-2; D is unclear. The V gene's germline CDR1 is MDHEN and CDR2 SYDVKM. V was shortened by 6 bases and J by 4 bases, with 6 bases between the two germline ends. The CDR3 contains 11 residues. CDR3 sequence: CASSSVYGYTF. The CDR3 region has the DNA TGTGCCAGCAGCAGTGTCTATGGCTACACCTTC.

The rearrangement joins TRBV3-1 (or the pseudogene TRBV3-2) to TRBJ1-2, with TRBD1 matching over 8 bases. The CDR3 spans 14 residues. Germline-derived CDR1 and CDR2 are LGHDT and YNNKEL (reference sequence). The V segment lost 4 bases and the J segment 3 bases; nucleotides outside the gene matches: 4. CDR3 in amino acids: CASSRPGGHYGYTF. CDR3 coding DNA: TGTGCCAGCAGCCGTCCAGGGGGCCACTATGGCTACACCTTC.

The rearrangement links TRBV25-1 to TRBJ1-4, with a tentative D call TRBD1 (5 bases). CDR1 is MGHDK and CDR2 is SYGVNS in the germline V gene. Deletions cut 7 bases from V and 8 bases from J, with 14 bases between. The CDR3 runs to 13 residues. The CDR3 protein is CASKYGAQEKLFF. The CDR3 DNA is TGTGCCAGCAAATATGGGGCGCAGGAAAAACTGTTTTTT.

This clone was picked up one time. This chain links TRBV10-3 with TRBJ1-1; TRBD1 matches 7 bases. V shed 7 bases, J shed 1 base, and the junction held 3 bases outside the gene matches. The CDR3 is 13 amino acids. Germline assignment: CDR1 ENHRY and CDR2 SYGVKD. CDR3 in DNA: TGTGCCATCAATCGGGACAGGAACACTGAAGCTTTCTTT. Translated, it gives CAINRDRNTEAFF.

This chain uses TRBV14 with TRBJ2-4; D is possibly TRBD1 (5 bases). V dropped 1 base and J dropped 5 bases, with 12 bases sitting between them. The germline V gene has CDR1 SGHDN and CDR2 FVKESK. The CDR3 is 15 residues long. CDR3 loop: CASSQGPGWENIQYF. The CDR3 DNA sequence: TGTGCCAGCAGCCAAGGACCAGGGTGGGAAAACATTCAGTACTTC.

This chain connects TRBV6-5 to TRBJ2-2; TRBD1 is a possible D gene (6 bases). Deletions cut 7 bases from V and 5 bases from J, with 14 bases between. CDR3 length equals 14 residues. In germline, CDR1 is MNHEY, CDR2 SVGAGI. Here the CDR3 reads CASKRTDFTGELFF. The DNA for the CDR3 is TGTGCCAGCAAACGGACAGACTTTACCGGGGAGCTGTTTTTT.

V usage is TRBV7-8 and J usage is TRBJ2-7, with TRBD1 as a possible D gene (6 bases). The CDR3 sequence is 17 residues long. Germline V gene sequence: CDR1 SGHVS, CDR2 FQNEAQ. V lost 4 bases and J lost 5, with 24 bases in between. The CDR3 loop reads CASSSRPRGIEGDEQYF. The DNA of the CDR3 is TGTGCCAGCAGCTCCCGGCCCCGGGGCATCGAGGGGGACGAGCAGTACTTC.

This rearrangement joins TRBV27 to TRBJ2-5; D unclear. Germline assignment: CDR1 MNHEY and CDR2 SMNVEV (reference sequence). The CDR3 runs 13 residues. V lost 2 bases and J lost 5, with 9 bases in between. The CDR3 nucleotides are TGTGCCAGCAGTTTAAGCTATCTGGAGACCCAGTACTTC. It yields the protein CASSLSYLETQYF.

This chain joins TRBV7-2 and TRBJ1-5; D remains ambiguous. CDR1 and CDR2 (germline): SGHTA, FQGNSA. This CDR3 has 13 amino acids. Between the trimmed V and J ends, which lost 5 bases and 4 bases, there was a span of 9 bases. CDR3 protein: CASSVHSNQPQHF. The CDR3 DNA reads as TGTGCCAGCAGCGTCCATAGTAATCAGCCCCAGCATTTT.

The gene calls are TRBV14 and TRBJ2-7; no reliable D call. Germline assignment: CDR1 SGHDN and CDR2 FVKESK. This CDR3 spans 11 amino acids. Trimming cost V 3 bases and J 3 bases, with 3 bases left between them. In nucleotides, the CDR3 is TGTGCCAGCAGCCACAACTACGAGCAGTACTTC. Translated, it gives CASSHNYEQYF.

Turning to this clone: This same CDR3 is encoded by further DNA sequences in the sample. This rearrangement joins TRBV5-1 to TRBJ1-1; TRBD1 agrees at 10 bases. The CDR3 consists of 15 residues. The V gene end was trimmed by 4 bases and the J gene end by 5 bases; junction bases not matched to a gene: 8. Germline CDR1 reads SGHRS; CDR2 reads YFSETQ. CDR3 amino acids: CASSPIGQGGTEAFF. CDR3 nucleotides: TGCGCCAGCAGCCCAATTGGACAGGGGGGGACTGAAGCTTTCTTT.

The chain recombines TRBV6-1 with TRBJ2-7; 9 nucleotides line up with TRBD1. This CDR3 spans 15 amino acids. Germline V lookup: CDR1 MNHNS, CDR2 SASEGT. The V and J ends lost 3 bases and 0 bases, in that order; junction bases with no gene match: 3. CDR3 residues: CASSEGQGSSYEQYF. The CDR3 nucleotides read TGTGCCAGCAGTGAGGGACAGGGAAGCTCCTACGAGCAGTACTTC.

The chain has TRBV28 and TRBJ1-6, with TRBD1 matching 8 bases. The CDR3 is 15 amino acids. Germline V gene lookup returns CDR1 MDHEN and CDR2 SYDVKM. Unmatched junction bases numbered 11, after V lost 4 bases and J lost 12 bases. The CDR3 here is CASSSHPQGVKPLHF. The CDR3 bases are TGTGCCAGCAGTTCGCATCCACAGGGGGTCAAACCCCTCCACTTT.

The CDR3 loop is CASSPTVGYGYTF. In DNA, the CDR3 is TGTGCCAGCTCACCTACGGTCGGCTATGGCTACACCTTC. The chain combines TRBV18 with TRBJ1-2; no clear D gene. Looked up from germline, CDR1 is KGHSH and CDR2 is LQKENI. There are 13 residues in the CDR3. Trimming pared 3 bases from V and 4 bases from J, leaving 9 bases between.

The genes are TRBV25-1 and TRBJ2-3; TRBD2 aligns across 8 bases. The germline V gene encodes CDR1 MGHDK and CDR2 SYGVNS. This CDR3 region has 16 residues. V shed 2 bases and J 4 bases; nucleotides not matched to a gene: 8. This CDR3 is CASSEDRVGGADTQYF. DNA for the CDR3: TGTGCCAGCAGTGAAGATCGGGTCGGGGGGGCAGATACGCAGTATTTT. Variable domain in full (rest from reference TRBV25-1 and TRBJ2-3): EADIYQTPRYLVIGTGKKITLECSQTMGHDKMYWYQQDPGMELHLIHYSYGVNSTEKGDLSSESTVSRIRTEHFPLTLESARPSHTSQYLCASSEDRVGGADTQYFGPGTRLTVL.

This sequence joins TRBV7-3 and TRBJ1-5; 7 positions match TRBD1. The CDR3 runs to 15 residues. CDR1 is SGHTA, CDR2 FQGTGA, per germline. V lost 5 bases and J lost 6; bases outside the gene matches: 10. The CDR3: CASSGTRGRGQPQHF. CDR3 DNA sequence: TGTGCCAGCAGCGGCACTAGGGGGCGCGGTCAGCCCCAGCATTTT. Supplemented by reference TRBV7-3 and TRBJ1-5, the full variable domain reads GAGVSQTPSNKVTEKGKYVELRCDPISGHTALYWYRQSLGQGPEFLIYFQGTGAADDSGLPNDRFFAVRPEGSVSTLKIQRTERGDSAVYLCASSGTRGRGQPQHFGDGTRLSIL.

The V and J genes are TRBV10-3 and TRBJ1-4; D not resolved. V was trimmed by 10 bases and J by 5 bases, leaving 11 bases between them. This CDR3 has 12 amino acids. CDR1 and CDR2 (germline): ENHRY, SYGVKD. This CDR3 is CATRGSNEKLFF. The CDR3 DNA follows: TGTGCCACTAGAGGAAGCAATGAAAAACTGTTTTTT.

The J gene is TRBJ1-1, the V gene TRBV5-4; no reliable D call. CDR3 length: 14 amino acids. Germline assignment: CDR1 SGHNT and CDR2 YYREEE (reference sequence). The V end was cut by 4 bases, the J end by 5 bases, with 15 bases between. The CDR3 DNA follows: TGTGCCAGCAGCAGGACTGGGAAGATGACTGAAGCTTTCTTT. Translating gives CASSRTGKMTEAFF.

V and J are TRBV27 and TRBJ1-1; maybe TRBD1 (5 bases). Trimming shortened V by 3 bases and J by 4 bases, and 15 bases separated the two germline ends. Germline values: CDR1 MNHEY, CDR2 SMNVEV (reference sequence). This CDR3 spans 15 amino acids. This chain's CDR3 is CASSFRGLGGTEAFF. CDR3 nucleotides: TGTGCCAGCAGTTTCCGGGGCTTGGGAGGCACTGAAGCTTTCTTT.

This clone was picked up many times. This chain uses TRBV11-2 with TRBJ1-5; perhaps TRBD1 as D (6 bases). V was pared by 0 bases and J by 6 bases, with 6 bases between. The germline CDR1 and CDR2 sequences are SGHAT and FQNNGV. This CDR3 contains 13 residues. CDR3 DNA: TGTGCCAGCAGCTTAGAAGGGGGTCAGCCCCAGCATTTT. This sequence encodes CASSLEGGQPQHF.

The chain carries TRBV7-8 and TRBJ1-1, with D maybe TRBD1 (5 bases). Trimming took off 7 bases at V and 0 bases at J, with 21 bases between the two ends. The germline V gene encodes CDR1 SGHVS and CDR2 FQNEAQ. This CDR3 is built from 17 residues. The CDR3 coding sequence is TGTGCCAGCACCTATACCGGGGACTCCTTTCTGAACACTGAAGCTTTCTTT. It yields the protein CASTYTGDSFLNTEAFF.